A selection of T cell receptor beta chains follows, all from one sample in a study of blood T cell repertoires in COVID-19. TCRdb's copy holds only in-frame clones and misses some; the assay was immunoSEQ multiplex PCR. Among about 180,000 clones listed, over 75% were seen once. Sequenced material: peripheral blood. Every receptor here comes from a person between 65 and 79 years old with COVID-19, enrolled during active disease. Each CDR3 is given with its conserved first and last residue. The D gene is left open where the match is weak. Not every row has a clone size; where given, it reads once, few, many or a size class.

J,V,D,size,DNA,CDR3
TRBJ1-2,TRBV10-3,NA,once,TGTGCCAGCGACCCAGGGAGGAACAACTATGGCTACACCTTC,CASDPGRNNYGYTF
TRBJ2-1,TRBV30,TRBD2,NA,TGTGCCTGGCGGGGACTACGATTCAATGAGCAGTTCTTC,CAWRGLRFNEQFF
TRBJ1-1,TRBV7-8,NA,NA,TGTGCCAGCAGCAACCACCGGAGTAAGAACACTGAAGCTTTCTTT,CASSNHRSKNTEAFF
TRBJ1-1,TRBV5-1,TRBD1,NA,TGCGCCAGCAGCATACCCGGGACAGGGGGCACCACTGAAGCTTTCTTT,CASSIPGTGGTTEAFF
TRBJ2-1,TRBV4-1,NA,NA,TGCGCCAGCACCAAGGAGGGGGCGCAGGCGAATGAGCAGTTCTTC,CASTKEGAQANEQFF
TRBJ2-3,TRBV9,NA,NA,TGTGCCAGCAGCGTAGAGGCCAGGGCTCCGACAGATACGCAGTATTTT,CASSVEARAPTDTQYF
TRBJ1-6,TRBV13,TRBD1,NA,TGTGCCAGCAGCTTAGACAGGGGGTCTTCACCCCTCCACTTT,CASSLDRGSSPLHF
TRBJ2-5,TRBV7-9,NA,NA,TGTGCCAGCAGCTTTGGCGGGTCGGAGACCCAGTACTTC,CASSFGGSETQYF
TRBJ1-6,TRBV5-6,TRBD1,NA,TGTGCCAGCAGCTCGACAGGGGCGAGTAATTCACCCCTCCACTTT,CASSSTGASNSPLHF
TRBJ1-6,TRBV6-4,NA,NA,TGTGCCAGCAGTGTTGTGAGCTCCTATAATTCACCCCTCCACTTT,CASSVVSSYNSPLHF
TRBJ2-5,TRBV6-1,TRBD2,NA,TGTGCCAGCAGTGAACGGCGGGGGATCCAAGAGACCCAGTACTTC,CASSERRGIQETQYF
TRBJ2-5,TRBV24-1,TRBD2,NA,TGTGCCACCAGGGGCCTCGGGGGGGGCCAAGAGACCCAGTACTTC,CATRGLGGGQETQYF
TRBJ2-2,TRBV5-5,NA,few,TGTGCCAGCAGCTTGCGGCTAGCGTTGGGCACCGGGGAGCTGTTTTTT,CASSLRLALGTGELFF
TRBJ2-1,TRBV5-5,TRBD2,NA,TGTGCCAGCAGCTTGGGCCCCGCTAGCGGGGGGGCTGGTGAGCAGTTCTTC,CASSLGPASGGAGEQFF
TRBJ1-2,TRBV29-1,TRBD1,NA,TGCAGCGAGCAGGGGGCCTATGGCTACACCTTC,CSEQGAYGYTF
TRBJ1-1,TRBV29-1,NA,few,TGCAGCGTCGGAGAGGTACAGAACACTGAAGCTTTCTTT,CSVGEVQNTEAFF
TRBJ1-1,TRBV11-2,NA,NA,TGTGCCAGCAGCTGGGGTGCGGGGAACACTGAAGCTTTCTTT,CASSWGAGNTEAFF
TRBJ1-5,TRBV6-1,TRBD1,NA,TGTGCCAGCAGTGAATATAGACAGGGGAGCAATCAGCCCCAGCATTTT,CASSEYRQGSNQPQHF
TRBJ2-7,TRBV19,NA,NA,TGTGCCAGTAGTCAACAAGGGACAAGAAGCTCCTACGAGCAGTACTTC,CASSQQGTRSSYEQYF
TRBJ2-7,TRBV27,NA,NA,TGTGCCAGCAGTTGGTTCTCGGGGAACAGTCCCTACGAGCAGTACTTC,CASSWFSGNSPYEQYF
TRBJ1-6,TRBV10-2,NA,NA,TGCGCCAGCAATCAGGGGAATTCACCCCTCCACTTT,CASNQGNSPLHF
TRBJ2-5,TRBV6-6,NA,NA,TGTGCCAGCAGAACGGGGTCTCTGGGGATTCAAGAGACCCAGTACTTC,CASRTGSLGIQETQYF
TRBJ1-2,TRBV21-1,NA,NA,TGTGCCGCACAGGAGAACCATTATGGCTACACCTTC,CAAQENHYGYTF
TRBJ2-5,TRBV9,TRBD2,NA,TGTGCCAGCAGCGTAGGCGGGGGGGCATTCGAGACCCAGTACTTC,CASSVGGGAFETQYF
TRBJ1-1,TRBV20-1,NA,NA,TGCAGTGGCGGGCAGCCCACTGAAGCTTTCTTT,CSGGQPTEAFF
TRBJ1-2,TRBV6-5,NA,NA,TGTGCCAGCAGTTACGCAGGGCAGGTGTACTATGGCTACACCTTC,CASSYAGQVYYGYTF
TRBJ1-2,TRBV11-3,TRBD1,NA,TGTGCCAGCCCCCGGGACAGGGAGGGTTATGGCTACACCTTC,CASPRDREGYGYTF
TRBJ1-1,TRBV5-5,NA,NA,TGTGCCAGCAGCTTTAGGGTGAGGGATTCAGATGAAGCTTTCTTT,CASSFRVRDSDEAFF
TRBJ1-2,TRBV30,NA,many,TGTGCCTGGAGGGACTGGAGGACGCTCTATGGCTACACCTTC,CAWRDWRTLYGYTF
TRBJ1-1,TRBV3-1/TRBV3-2,NA,NA,TGTGCCAGCAGCCAAGCACGGGTTCTCGCTGAAGCTTTCTTT,CASSQARVLAEAFF
TRBJ2-2,TRBV7-9,TRBD2,NA,TGTGCCAGCGCCGGACTAGCGGGGGTAGTGGGGGAGCTGTTTTTT,CASAGLAGVVGELFF
TRBJ1-4,TRBV5-6,NA,NA,TGTGCCAGCAGCTACGGTGAAAAACTGTTTTTT,CASSYGEKLFF
TRBJ2-1,TRBV7-2,TRBD1,NA,TGTGCCAGCAGCCCCCGAACGACAGGGGGATTTGGTGGCAATGAGCAGTTCTTC,CASSPRTTGGFGGNEQFF
TRBJ1-1,TRBV6-5,NA,NA,TGTGCCAGCAGTTTTACGGGGAGCGCTGAAGCTTTCTTT,CASSFTGSAEAFF
TRBJ1-2,TRBV3-1/TRBV3-2,TRBD1,few,TGTGCCAGCAGCCAAGATAGGACAGGCATGCACTATGGCTACACCTTC,CASSQDRTGMHYGYTF
TRBJ1-3,TRBV11-1,NA,NA,TGTGCCAGCAGCTTGCAGGGAGGAAACACCATATATTTT,CASSLQGGNTIYF
TRBJ1-2,TRBV10-3,NA,NA,TGTGCCACCTACCTGCCGCACCCCCTCTATGGCTACACCTTC,CATYLPHPLYGYTF
TRBJ2-7,TRBV27,NA,NA,TGTGCCAGCAGTTTAAAGGGCCGTTGGGGGGGCCCTTTGAGGGACGAGCAGTACTTC,CASSLKGRWGGPLRDEQYF
TRBJ1-2,TRBV5-6,NA,NA,TGTGCCAGCAGCTTTGGACATGACTATGGCTACACCTTC,CASSFGHDYGYTF
TRBJ2-7,TRBV29-1,NA,NA,TGCAGCGTTGATGGGGACTCCCCCTACGAGCAGTACTTC,CSVDGDSPYEQYF
TRBJ1-1,TRBV3-1/TRBV3-2,NA,NA,TGTGCCAGCAGGAGGGGACAACAACTTGAAGCTTTCTTT,CASRRGQQLEAFF
TRBJ2-7,TRBV28,NA,NA,TGTGCCAGCAGTTTATCGGCGGATGCGAGCTACGAGCAGTACTTC,CASSLSADASYEQYF
TRBJ2-5,TRBV5-1,TRBD2,NA,TGCGCCAGCAGCTTGAGGGACTATGGGGAGACCCAGTACTTC,CASSLRDYGETQYF
TRBJ2-1,TRBV5-4,NA,NA,TGTGCCAGCAGCTTGGCGGGAGTCAAGTTCTTC,CASSLAGVKFF
TRBJ2-7,TRBV28,TRBD2,NA,TGTGCCAGCAGTTTATCAGCGGGATTCAACGAGCAGTACTTC,CASSLSAGFNEQYF
TRBJ2-3,TRBV7-2,NA,NA,TGTGCCAGCAGCCCCGGCGGTCGTGGGAGCTACACAGATACGCAGTATTTT,CASSPGGRGSYTDTQYF
TRBJ2-7,TRBV6-4,NA,NA,TGTGCCAGCAGTGACTCTGTGCAGGGGTTCTGGGACCGCGTCAAATACTACGAGCAGTACTTC,CASSDSVQGFWDRVKYYEQYF
TRBJ2-2,TRBV7-8,TRBD2,NA,TGTGCCAGCAGCAGTAGCGGGACATACACCGGGGAGCTGTTTTTT,CASSSSGTYTGELFF
TRBJ1-2,TRBV4-3,NA,NA,TGCGCCAGCAGCCATGCCCGAGCTAACTATGGCTACACCTTC,CASSHARANYGYTF
TRBJ2-5,TRBV7-8,TRBD1,NA,TGTGCCAGCAGCCTAAGCCCGGGACAGGGAGAGACCCAGTACTTC,CASSLSPGQGETQYF
TRBJ2-5,TRBV11-1,TRBD2,NA,TGTGCCAGCAGCAATATGGGAGGGGTAAGAGAGACCCAGTACTTC,CASSNMGGVRETQYF